The entry below gives a single T cell receptor beta chain sequence along with its context. Its antigen remains undetermined. No much larger clone exists at a distance of one base, and base qualities are not known. Collaborating institutions collected whole blood in K2EDTA tubes following their own protocols. Collaborator samples were shipped for TCRbeta analysis as frozen whole blood, isolated PBMCs, or DNA extracted from either sample type. This sample is part of a study of blood T cell repertoires in COVID-19 (TCRdb year 2020). The study in broad terms: Samples covering the acute and convalescent phases of COVID-19 were provided by collaborators in the United States, Italy and Spain. The material from the prospective study consisted of cDNA or gDNA derived from T cells, B-cell-depleted T cells, or PBMCs. Deeply sampled blood TCRbeta repertoires from subjects exposed to, actively infected with, or recovered from COVID-19 were included in the dataset. A freely available public database, intended as a resource for researchers studying the immune response to SARS-CoV-2, is where the repertoires were released. Samples came from the ongoing ImmuneRACE study (first 160 participants) plus 1,254 subjects from 6 global collaborators. Sample metadata almost always included a de-identified subject ID, COVID-19 status, age in years and sex. Where HLA class I and class II types were available, the types were taken from metadata supplied by the sample provider, not from assay-based typing. Results and caveats for the whole study, not just this receptor: How much clinical and demographic metadata was included differed by source and by participant, and the metadata was provided uncurated.

TCRbeta CDR3 regions were amplified from genomic DNA by means of the immunoSEQ Assay, a bias-controlled multiplex PCR. The authors processed their data as follows. The number of nucleated cells in each sample was estimated from the amplification of reference gene primers within the assay. Sequence reads were collapsed and filtered to measure the absolute abundance of every unique TCRbeta CDR3 rearrangement. For each sample, productive Simpson clonality was calculated as the square root of Simpson's diversity index across productive rearrangements. Held by TCRdb, this immuneACCESS table contains in-frame sequences only and omits some clones. Under half of the omission traces to an unresolved V gene where checked; the cause of the rest is unknown. The V and J calls and clone size come from that table; D and trimming were worked out from the DNA. Here the sample has 270,000 or so clones; approximately 81% occur a single time. Jointly, the top ten make up about 3.4% of the sample.

Via the germline V gene (reference sequence), CDR1 is MNHEY and CDR2 SMNVEV. V is shortened by 0 bases, J by 8 bases, and the region joining them spans 10 bases. Its CDR3 holds 14 amino acids, cysteine through phenylalanine. Only the CDR3 part of the read is kept: 42 bases, read in frame from the first base. The material sequenced was peripheral blood. The chain links TRBV27 with TRBJ1-4, with the D gene too uncertain to name. This sequence was found in a young woman with acute or convalescent COVID-19. This receptor carries the CDR3 CASSLSSPGEKLFF. The DNA reads TGTGCCAGCAGTTTATCCTCCCCCGGGGAAAAACTGTTTTTT.